This T cell receptor (beta chain) was documented in a study of CD4 T cells in relation to SARS-CoV-2 and coronaviruses. The study's findings and limits: No donor gave both pre-pandemic and post-infection samples.

This clone was found a few times. Its antigen is unidentified. At one end the junction does not follow the germline gene, possibly because of a read error. Sequencing was performed with immunoSEQ multiplex PCR; in TCRdb, only in-frame clones are kept and a portion is missing. In the table there are tens of thousands of clones, around 75% of which are singletons. Unexposed donor CD4+ T cells date from about 2011-2018, before the COVID-19 pandemic. Isolation of CD4+ T cells took place after approximately eleven days in culture. Testing used SARS-CoV-2 S/N and four cold-coronavirus spikes on unexposed-donor CD4+ T cells, cells permitting. This CDR3 has 11 residues. The germline V gene has CDR1 LNHDA and CDR2 SQIVND (reference sequence).

The specimen sequenced was CD4+ T cells from PBMCs, cultured in vitro. This receptor was taken from a human donor in good health. V gene TRBV19 combines with J gene TRBJ2-7; the match to TRBD1 covers 7 bases. Here the CDR3 DNA reads TGTGCCAGTAGTGTCCGGGACAGTGTACACTTC. Residues: CASSVRDSVHF.